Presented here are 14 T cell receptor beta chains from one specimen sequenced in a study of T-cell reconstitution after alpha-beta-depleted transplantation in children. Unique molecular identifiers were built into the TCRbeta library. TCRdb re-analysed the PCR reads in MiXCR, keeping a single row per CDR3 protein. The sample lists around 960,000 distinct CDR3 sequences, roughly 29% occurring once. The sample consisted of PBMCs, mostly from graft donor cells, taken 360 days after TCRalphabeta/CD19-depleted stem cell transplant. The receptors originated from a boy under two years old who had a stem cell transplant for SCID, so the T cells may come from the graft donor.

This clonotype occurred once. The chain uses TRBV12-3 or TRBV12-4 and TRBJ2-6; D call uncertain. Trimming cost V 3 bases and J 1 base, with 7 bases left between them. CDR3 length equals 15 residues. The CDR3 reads CASSFPASGANVLTF. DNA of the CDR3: TGTGCCAGCAGTTTTCCCGCTTCTGGGGCCAACGTCCTGACTTTC.

This chain's CDR3 is CASSQDWVEADTQYF. Here the CDR3 DNA reads TGTGCCAGCAGCCAAGATTGGGTAGAAGCAGATACGCAGTATTTT. The chain has TRBV4-2 and TRBJ2-3; no clear D. V was pared by 0 bases and J by 4 bases, with 11 bases between. The CDR3 contains 15 residues. Germline assignment: CDR1 LGHNA and CDR2 YNFKEQ.

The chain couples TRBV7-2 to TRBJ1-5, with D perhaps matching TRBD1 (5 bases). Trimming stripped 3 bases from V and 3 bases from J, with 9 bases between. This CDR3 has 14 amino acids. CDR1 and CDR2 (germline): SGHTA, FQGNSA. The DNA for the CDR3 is TGTGCCAGCAGCTTGGGACTCCTCAATCAGCCCCAGCATTTT. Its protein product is CASSLGLLNQPQHF.

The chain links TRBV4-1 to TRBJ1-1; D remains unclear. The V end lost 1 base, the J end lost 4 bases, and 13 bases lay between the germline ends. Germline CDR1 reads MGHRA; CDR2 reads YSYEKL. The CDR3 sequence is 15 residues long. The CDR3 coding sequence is TGCGCCAGCAGCCAAGTTGACAACCTGGGCACTGAAGCTTTCTTT. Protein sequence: CASSQVDNLGTEAFF.

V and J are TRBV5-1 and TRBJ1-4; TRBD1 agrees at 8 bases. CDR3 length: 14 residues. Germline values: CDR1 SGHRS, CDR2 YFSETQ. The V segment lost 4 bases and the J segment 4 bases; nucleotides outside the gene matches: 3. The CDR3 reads CASSDRGDNEKLFF. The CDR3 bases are TGCGCCAGCAGCGACAGGGGCGATAATGAAAAACTGTTTTTT.

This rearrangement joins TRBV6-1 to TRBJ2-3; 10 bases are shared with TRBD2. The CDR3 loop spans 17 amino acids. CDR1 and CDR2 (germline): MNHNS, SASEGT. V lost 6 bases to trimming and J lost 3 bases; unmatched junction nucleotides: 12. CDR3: CASRPLGSGRGTDTQYF. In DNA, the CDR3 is TGTGCCAGCAGGCCCTTGGGGAGCGGGAGGGGAACAGATACGCAGTATTTT.

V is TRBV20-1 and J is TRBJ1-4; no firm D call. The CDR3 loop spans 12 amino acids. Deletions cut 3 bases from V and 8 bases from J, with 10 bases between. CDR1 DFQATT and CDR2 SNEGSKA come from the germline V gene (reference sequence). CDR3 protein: CSARPSPEKLFF. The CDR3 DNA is TGCAGTGCTAGGCCTTCACCGGAAAAACTGTTTTTT.

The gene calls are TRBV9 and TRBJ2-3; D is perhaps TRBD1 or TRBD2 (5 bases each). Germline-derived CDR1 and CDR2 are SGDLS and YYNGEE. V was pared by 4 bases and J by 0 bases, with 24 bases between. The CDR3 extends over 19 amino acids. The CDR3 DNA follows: TGTGCCAGCAGCTCCCAGATTTCCCGTTGGGGACCTAGCACAGATACGCAGTATTTT. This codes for CASSSQISRWGPSTDTQYF.

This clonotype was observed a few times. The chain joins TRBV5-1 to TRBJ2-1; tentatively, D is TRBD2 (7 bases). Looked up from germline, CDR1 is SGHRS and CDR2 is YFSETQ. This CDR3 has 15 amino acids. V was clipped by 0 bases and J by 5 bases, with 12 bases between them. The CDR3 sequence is CASSLVEGGHNEQFF. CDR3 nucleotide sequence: TGCGCCAGCAGCTTGGTAGAGGGGGGGCACAATGAGCAGTTCTTC.

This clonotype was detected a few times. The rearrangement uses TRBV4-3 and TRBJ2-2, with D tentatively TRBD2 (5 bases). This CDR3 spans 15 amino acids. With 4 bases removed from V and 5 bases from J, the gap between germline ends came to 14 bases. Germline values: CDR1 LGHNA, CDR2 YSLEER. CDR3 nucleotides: TGCGCCAGCAGCCGTGGGCCAAGCGGAACCGGGGAGCTGTTTTTT. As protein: CASSRGPSGTGELFF.

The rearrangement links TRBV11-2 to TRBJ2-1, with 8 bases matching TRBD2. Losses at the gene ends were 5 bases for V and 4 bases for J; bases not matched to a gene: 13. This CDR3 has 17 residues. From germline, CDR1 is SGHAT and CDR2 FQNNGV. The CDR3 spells CASSHYKVGLEYNEQFF. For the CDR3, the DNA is TGTGCCAGCAGCCATTATAAGGTGGGACTAGAATACAATGAGCAGTTCTTC.

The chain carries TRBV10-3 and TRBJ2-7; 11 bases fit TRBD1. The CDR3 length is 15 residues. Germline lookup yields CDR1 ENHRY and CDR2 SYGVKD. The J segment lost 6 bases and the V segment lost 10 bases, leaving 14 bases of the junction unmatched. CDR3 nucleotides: TGTGCCACGAGCCTTGGGGGGGACAGGGGGTTCGAGCAGTACTTC. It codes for CATSLGGDRGFEQYF.

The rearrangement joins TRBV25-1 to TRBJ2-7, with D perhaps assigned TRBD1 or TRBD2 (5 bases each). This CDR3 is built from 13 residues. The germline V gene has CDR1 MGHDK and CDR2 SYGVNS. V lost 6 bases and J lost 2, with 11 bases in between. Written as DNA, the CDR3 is TGTGCCAGCAGAGCGACAGCGGCCTACGAGCAGTACTTC. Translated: CASRATAAYEQYF.

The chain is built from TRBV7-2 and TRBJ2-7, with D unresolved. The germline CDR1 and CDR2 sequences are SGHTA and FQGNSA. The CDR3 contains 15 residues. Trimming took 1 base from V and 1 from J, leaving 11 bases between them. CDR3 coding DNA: TGTGCCAGCAGCTTAGGGGGTAGTGATTCCTACGAGCAGTACTTC. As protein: CASSLGGSDSYEQYF.